This T cell receptor (beta chain) was observed in a study of cytomegalovirus exposure and HLA in healthy donors. Study-level points and caveats: Productive rates of about 90% or about 30% were seen for most TCR beta V segments in an earlier analysis.

The germline V and J ends were trimmed by 1 base and 3 bases, with 10 bases remaining between them. CDR3 length: 15 amino acids. CDR1 is LGHNT, CDR2 FRNRAP, per germline. Notes on this clone: Its antigen is still unknown.

Primers for the PCR totalled 60 Vbeta and 13 Jbeta. TCRdb's copy holds only in-frame clones and misses some; the assay was immunoSEQ multiplex PCR. The sample yields roughly 170,000 clones, roughly four fifths seen once. Sequencing input: PBMCs. The chain combines TRBV12-5 with TRBJ1-5, with D possibly being TRBD1 (6 bases). The sequence derives from a woman aged 30 to 39 in good health and CMV-seronegative. CDR3 nucleotide sequence: TGTGCTAGTGGTTTGGAAGGACAGACCAATCAGCCCCAGCATTTT. Translation: CASGLEGQTNQPQHF.